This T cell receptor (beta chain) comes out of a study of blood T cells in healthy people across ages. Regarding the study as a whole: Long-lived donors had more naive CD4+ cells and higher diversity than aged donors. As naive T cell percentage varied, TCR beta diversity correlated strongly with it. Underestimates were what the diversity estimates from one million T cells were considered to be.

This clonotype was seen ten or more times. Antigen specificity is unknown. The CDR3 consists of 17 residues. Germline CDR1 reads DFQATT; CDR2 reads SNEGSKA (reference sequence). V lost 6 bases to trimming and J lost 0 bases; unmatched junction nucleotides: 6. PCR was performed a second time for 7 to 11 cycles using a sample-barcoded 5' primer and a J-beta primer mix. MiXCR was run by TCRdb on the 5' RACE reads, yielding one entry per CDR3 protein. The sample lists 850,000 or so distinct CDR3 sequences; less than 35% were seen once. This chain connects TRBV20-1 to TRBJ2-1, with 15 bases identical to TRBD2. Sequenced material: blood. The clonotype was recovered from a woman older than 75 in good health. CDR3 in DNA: TGCAGTGCAACCGGGACTAGCGGGGGGCCCTCCTACAATGAGCAGTTCTTC. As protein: CSATGTSGGPSYNEQFF.